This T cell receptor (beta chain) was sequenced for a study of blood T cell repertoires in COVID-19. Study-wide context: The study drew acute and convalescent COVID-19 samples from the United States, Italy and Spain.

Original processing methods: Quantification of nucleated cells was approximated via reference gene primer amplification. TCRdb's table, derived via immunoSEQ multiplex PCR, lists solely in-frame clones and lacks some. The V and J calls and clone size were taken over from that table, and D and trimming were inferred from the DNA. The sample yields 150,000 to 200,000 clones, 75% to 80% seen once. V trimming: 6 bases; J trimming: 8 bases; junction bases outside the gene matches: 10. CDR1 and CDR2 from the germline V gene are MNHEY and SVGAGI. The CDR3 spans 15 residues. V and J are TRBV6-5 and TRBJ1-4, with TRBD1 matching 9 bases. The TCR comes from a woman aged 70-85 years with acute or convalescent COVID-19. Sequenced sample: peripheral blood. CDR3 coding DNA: TGTGCCAGCAGAGCCCGGACAGGGGTGGGGGAAAAACTGTTTTTT. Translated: CASRARTGVGEKLFF.